The sequence of this TCR beta chain was determined in a study of technical replicates of blood from a few donors. The V and J ends lost 2 bases and 8 bases respectively, with 13 bases between them. The CDR3 loop spans 14 amino acids. CDR1 is MDHEN, CDR2 SYDVKM, per germline. Some clones are missing from TCRdb's copy, which holds only in-frame ones; the method was immunoSEQ multiplex PCR. The sample contains about 80,000 clones, roughly 94% of which appear only once. This clone has just one count. The gene calls are TRBV28 and TRBJ2-4; no clear D gene. Sample: T cells isolated from PBMCs. The TCR originated in a human donor in good health. CDR3 bases: TGTGCCAGCAGTTTAACCGGGTCGTTGGACATTCAGTACTTC. Its translation is CASSLTGSLDIQYF.